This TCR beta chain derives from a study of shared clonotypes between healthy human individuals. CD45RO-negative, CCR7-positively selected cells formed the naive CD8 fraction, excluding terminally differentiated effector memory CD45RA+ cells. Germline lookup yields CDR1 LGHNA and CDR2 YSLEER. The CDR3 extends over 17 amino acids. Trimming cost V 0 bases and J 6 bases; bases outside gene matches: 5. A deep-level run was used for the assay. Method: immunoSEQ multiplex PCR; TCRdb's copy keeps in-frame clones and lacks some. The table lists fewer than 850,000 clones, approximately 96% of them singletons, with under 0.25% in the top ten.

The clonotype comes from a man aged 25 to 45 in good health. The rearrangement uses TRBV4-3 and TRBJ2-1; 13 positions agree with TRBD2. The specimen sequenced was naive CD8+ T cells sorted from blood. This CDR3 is CASSQEGLAGASNEQFF. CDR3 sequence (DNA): TGCGCCAGCAGCCAAGAAGGACTAGCGGGAGCCAGCAATGAGCAGTTCTTC.